The 18 T cell receptor beta chains below were found in one sample sequenced in a study of T-cell reconstitution after alpha-beta-depleted transplantation in children. TCRbeta library preparation incorporated unique molecular identifiers. Using its own MiXCR run on the PCR reads, TCRdb lists one record per CDR3 protein. The sample shows some 490,000 distinct CDR3 sequences, about 12% of them seen only once. The sequencing used PBMCs from the stem cell graft donor, collected from the stem cell graft. The receptors here all came from a human donor who donated a stem cell graft to a child with combined immunodeficiency.

This clonotype came up a few times. The V gene is TRBV5-1, the J gene TRBJ1-2, with D unresolved. Germline CDR1 reads SGHRS; CDR2 reads YFSETQ. This CDR3 comprises 13 residues. The germline V and J ends were trimmed by 4 bases and 8 bases, with 15 bases remaining between them. In nucleotides, the CDR3 is TGCGCCAGCAGCAGGGAAGTAACTCGCGGCTACACCTTC. Protein: CASSREVTRGYTF. Full variable domain (rest looked up from reference TRBV5-1 and TRBJ1-2): KAGVTQTPRYLIKTRGQQVTLSCSPISGHRSVSWYQQTPGQGLQFLFEYFSETQRNKGNFPGRFSGRQFSNSRSEMNVSTLELGDSALYLCASSREVTRGYTFGSGTRLTVV.

This chain joins TRBV4-3 and TRBJ2-7; possible D gene TRBD1, 6 bases. The ends were cut back, 0 bases at V and 3 bases at J, with 15 bases in the middle. The germline CDR1 and CDR2 sequences are LGHNA and YSLEER. The CDR3 loop spans 16 amino acids. The DNA of the CDR3 is TGCGCCAGCAGCCAAGATGCCCGGCCAGGGGACTACGAGCAGTACTTC. Protein: CASSQDARPGDYEQYF.

This clonotype was picked up a small number of times. The chain links TRBV20-1 to TRBJ2-7; a weak D match, TRBD1 (6 bases). V lost 4 bases and J lost 6, with 19 bases in between. Germline V gives CDR1 DFQATT, CDR2 SNEGSKA (reference sequence). This CDR3 has 14 residues. CDR3 in DNA: TGCAGTGCTATAGGACAGAGAGGGACAAGCGAGCAGTACTTC. This sequence encodes CSAIGQRGTSEQYF.

This clonotype has a count of ten or more. The chain links TRBV20-1 to TRBJ2-1; maybe TRBD2 (5 bases). The germline V gene has CDR1 DFQATT and CDR2 SNEGSKA (reference sequence). The germline V and J ends were trimmed by 6 bases and 4 bases, with 7 bases remaining between them. The CDR3 covers 11 residues. CDR3 residues: CSAREYNEQFF. Written as DNA, the CDR3 is TGCAGTGCGAGGGAGTACAATGAGCAGTTCTTC.

The chain employs TRBV12-3 or TRBV12-4 and TRBJ2-1, with TRBD2 as a possible D gene (6 bases). V was shortened by 5 bases and J by 3 bases, with 14 bases between the two germline ends. The CDR3 sequence is 15 residues long. The chain's CDR3 is CASSGRDSRYNEQFF. The DNA of the CDR3 is TGTGCCAGCAGTGGCCGGGACTCCCGCTACAATGAGCAGTTCTTC.

This clonotype has ten or more counts. The chain has TRBV6-5 and TRBJ2-7; D is undetermined. The V gene's germline CDR1 is MNHEY and CDR2 SVGAGI. The CDR3 is made up of 12 amino acids. Trimming left V 4 bases short and J 1 base short, with 5 bases between. As DNA, the CDR3 is TGTGCCAGCAGTTCGGTGTCCTACGAGCAGTACTTC. Its protein is CASSSVSYEQYF.

The rearrangement links TRBV12-3 or TRBV12-4 to TRBJ1-2; D is unresolved. This CDR3 spans 11 amino acids. Trimming removed 5 bases at V and 7 bases at J, with 8 bases between. This chain's CDR3 is CASSIHGGYTF. CDR3 DNA: TGTGCCAGCAGTATCCACGGTGGCTACACCTTC.

This clonotype came up many times. The genes are TRBV7-2 and TRBJ2-4, with D tentatively TRBD2 (6 bases). Germline V lookup: CDR1 SGHTA, CDR2 FQGNSA. Trimming took 2 bases from V and 0 from J, leaving 8 bases between them. CDR3 size: 15 residues. The CDR3 loop reads CASSLQGLAKNIQYF. CDR3 nucleotide sequence: TGTGCCAGCAGCTTACAGGGACTAGCCAAAAACATTCAGTACTTC. The variable domain in full, completed from reference TRBV7-2 and TRBJ2-4, reads GAGVSQSPSNKVTEKGKDVELRCDPISGHTALYWYRQSLGQGLEFLIYFQGNSAPDKSGLPSDRFSAERTGGSVSTLTIQRTQQEDSAVYLCASSLQGLAKNIQYFGAGTRLSVL.

CDR3 amino acids: CASSHSSGAYNEQFF. The CDR3 DNA sequence: TGCGCCAGCAGCCACTCTAGCGGGGCTTACAATGAGCAGTTCTTC. This chain joins TRBV4-3 and TRBJ2-1; TRBD2 aligns across 9 bases. This CDR3 has 15 amino acids. Germline-derived CDR1 and CDR2 are LGHNA and YSLEER. Trimming removed 3 bases from V and 4 bases from J; junction bases left unmatched: 4.

The sample holds a few counts of this clonotype. DNA of the CDR3: TGCAGTGCTAGAGGTGAGCGGGAGGCCTACGAGCAGTACTTC. Protein: CSARGEREAYEQYF. This chain connects TRBV20-1 to TRBJ2-7; 9 bases match TRBD2. The V segment lost 1 base and the J segment 2 bases; nucleotides outside the gene matches: 3. Germline-derived CDR1 and CDR2 are DFQATT and SNEGSKA (reference sequence). The CDR3 spans 14 residues.

This clonotype was detected ten times or more. J is TRBJ2-5 and V is TRBV15; 14 positions match TRBD2. Per germline, CDR1 LNHNV and CDR2 YYDKDF (reference sequence). CDR3 length: 15 residues. V dropped 6 bases and J dropped 5; count of bases not matched to a gene: 5. The CDR3, as DNA: TGTGCCACCAGGTCGGGACTAGCGGGAGTTGAGACCCAGTACTTC. It codes for CATRSGLAGVETQYF.

A few counts support this clonotype. The gene calls are TRBV7-3 and TRBJ2-2; a possible D gene is TRBD1 (5 bases). This CDR3 is built from 16 residues. Looked up from germline, CDR1 is SGHTA and CDR2 is FQGTGA. V dropped 5 bases and J dropped 5 bases, with 18 bases sitting between them. The CDR3 DNA follows: TGTGCCAGCAGCCCAAGGGGCTCTAGTGTAACCGGGGAGCTGTTTTTT. This codes for CASSPRGSSVTGELFF.

The rearrangement links TRBV4-3 to TRBJ2-7; D unclear. Trimming pared 4 bases from V and 4 bases from J, leaving 17 bases between. This CDR3 is 15 amino acids long. Per the germline V gene, CDR1 is LGHNA and CDR2 is YSLEER. The CDR3 DNA is TGCGCCAGCAGCCCTACTCCGGAAACCCCTTACGAGCAGTACTTC. Residues: CASSPTPETPYEQYF.

This clonotype was detected a few times. The chain carries TRBV2 and TRBJ2-7; D is uncertain. Trimming removed 4 bases at V and 4 bases at J, with 11 bases between. CDR3 length: 13 amino acids. Germline V gene lookup returns CDR1 SNHLY and CDR2 FYNNEI. The CDR3 nucleotides are TGTGCCAGCAGTGTCTGGACCTTATACGAGCAGTACTTC. It codes for CASSVWTLYEQYF.

This chain connects TRBV15 to TRBJ2-1; D is unclear. CDR3 length: 15 residues. Germline values: CDR1 LNHNV, CDR2 YYDKDF (reference sequence). Trimming cost V 6 bases and J 0 bases, with 12 bases left between them. CDR3 DNA sequence: TGTGCCACCAGAGACCCTAGGAACTCCTACAATGAGCAGTTCTTC. Translation: CATRDPRNSYNEQFF.

This clonotype was counted a few times. The rearrangement joins TRBV20-1 to TRBJ2-1, with D maybe TRBD2 (5 bases). CDR1 and CDR2 from the germline V gene are DFQATT and SNEGSKA (reference sequence). V lost 1 base, J lost 2 bases, and 12 bases lay in between. The CDR3 has 15 residues. The CDR3 sequence: CSARVPGNTYNEQFF. CDR3 bases: TGCAGTGCTAGAGTTCCGGGAAACACCTACAATGAGCAGTTCTTC.

As to this clonotype: One end of the junction does not line up with germline, which may come from a read error. The chain joins TRBV27 to TRBJ2-7, with TRBD2 matching over 9 bases. This CDR3 comprises 11 residues. From germline, CDR1 is MNHEY and CDR2 SMNVEV (reference sequence). CDR3 region: CASSLKREEGF. The CDR3 DNA follows: TGTGCCAGCAGTCTAAAGCGGGAGGAGGGCTTC.

The chain links TRBV7-8 to TRBJ2-2; no clear D gene. Trimming left V 8 bases short and J 7 bases short, with 17 bases between. There are 14 residues in the CDR3. The germline V gene encodes CDR1 SGHVS and CDR2 FQNEAQ. The CDR3 protein is CASVPLPANGELFF. The CDR3 nucleotides read TGTGCCAGCGTGCCTCTCCCGGCAAACGGGGAGCTGTTTTTT. Full variable domain (remainder filled in from reference TRBV7-8 and TRBJ2-2): GAGVSQSPRYKVAKRGQDVALRCDPISGHVSLFWYQQALGQGPEFLTYFQNEAQLDKSGLPSDRFFAERPEGSVSTLKIQRTQQEDSAVYLCASVPLPANGELFFGEGSRLTVL.